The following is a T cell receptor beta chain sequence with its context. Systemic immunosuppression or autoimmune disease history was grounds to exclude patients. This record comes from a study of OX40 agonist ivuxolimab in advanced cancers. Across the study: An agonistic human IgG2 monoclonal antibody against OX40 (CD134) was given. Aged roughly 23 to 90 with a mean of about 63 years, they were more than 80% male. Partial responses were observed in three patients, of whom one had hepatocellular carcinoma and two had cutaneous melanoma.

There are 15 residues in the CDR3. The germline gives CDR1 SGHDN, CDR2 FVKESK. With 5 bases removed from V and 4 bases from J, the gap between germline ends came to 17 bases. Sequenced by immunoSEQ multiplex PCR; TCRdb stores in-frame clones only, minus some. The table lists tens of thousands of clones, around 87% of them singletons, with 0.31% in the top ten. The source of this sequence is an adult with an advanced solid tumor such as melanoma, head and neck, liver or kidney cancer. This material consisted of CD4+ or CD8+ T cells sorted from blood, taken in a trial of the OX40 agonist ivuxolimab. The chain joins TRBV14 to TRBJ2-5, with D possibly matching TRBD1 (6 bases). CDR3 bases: TGTGCCAGCAGCGCAGGGGTCAGAAGAGGAGAGACCCAGTACTTC. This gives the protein CASSAGVRRGETQYF.